Following are 13 T cell receptor beta chains from one sample sequenced in a study of response to subunit inactivated influenza vaccine. TCRdb called the RT-PCR reads again in MiXCR, with one record for every CDR3 protein. The data show about 570,000 distinct CDR3 sequences, about 11% seen once. These data also formed part of another study, on T cells expressing NK-cell markers. That report adds: TCR beta libraries carry UMIs added by 5'RACE template switching.

This specimen consisted of PBMCs from blood, obtained on the day of vaccination. These receptors came from a man aged 50-59 years who received an inactivated influenza vaccine.

The gene calls are TRBV5-6 and TRBJ1-2; tentatively, D is TRBD1 (5 bases). The CDR3 covers 15 residues. The germline gives CDR1 SGHDT, CDR2 YYEEEE. Trimming left V 2 bases short and J 3 bases short, with 14 bases between. CDR3 protein: CASSFNPQGDYGYTF. CDR3 nucleotide sequence: TGTGCCAGCAGCTTCAACCCGCAGGGTGACTATGGCTACACCTTC.

The genes are TRBV21-1 and TRBJ2-1. TRBV21-1 is designated a pseudogene. The CDR3 is 11 amino acids. The chain's CDR3 is CASSKRKKQFF. The DNA for the CDR3 is TGTGCCAGCAGCAAACGGAAAAAGCAGTTCTTC.

This clonotype was counted between two and nine times. The gene calls are TRBV27 and TRBJ1-6; D is unclear. Germline V gene lookup returns CDR1 MNHEY and CDR2 SMNVEV (reference sequence). CDR3 size: 14 residues. V lost 5 bases and J 7 bases, leaving 12 bases between the germline ends. DNA for the CDR3: TGTGCCAGCAGTCCCCCATGGCAGAATTCACCCCTCCACTTT. Translated, it gives CASSPPWQNSPLHF.

In this sample, this clonotype turned up a few times. This chain connects TRBV20-1 to TRBJ2-7, with a possible D match to TRBD2 (6 bases). The CDR3 extends over 15 amino acids. The germline V and J ends were trimmed by 2 bases and 0 bases, with 14 bases remaining between them. The germline V gene has CDR1 DFQATT and CDR2 SNEGSKA (reference sequence). The CDR3 sequence: CSARTPQDYSYEQYF. The CDR3, as DNA: TGCAGTGCTAGAACGCCACAGGACTACTCCTACGAGCAGTACTTC.

This clonotype occurred a few times. This chain links TRBV29-1 with TRBJ1-1, with D unclear. Germline CDR1 SQVTM, CDR2 ANQGSEA. The V end lost 5 bases, the J end lost 5 bases, and 12 bases lay between the germline ends. The CDR3 length is 12 residues. CDR3 residues: CSVTPGRTEAFF. The CDR3 DNA reads as TGCAGCGTTACACCCGGCCGGACTGAAGCTTTCTTT.

This clonotype came up a few times. The chain is built from TRBV18 and TRBJ1-4; D ambiguous. Trimming took 2 bases from V and 8 from J, leaving 12 bases between them. Germline CDR1 and CDR2: KGHSH and LQKENI. The length of the CDR3 is 14 residues. The CDR3 region is CASSPMTPREKLFF. Here the CDR3 DNA reads TGTGCCAGCTCACCAATGACGCCGCGGGAAAAACTGTTTTTT.

In its sample, this clonotype was seen many times. The chain employs TRBV12-3 or TRBV12-4 and TRBJ2-4; D remains ambiguous. The ends were cut back, 7 bases at V and 0 bases at J, with 10 bases in the middle. CDR3 length: 14 amino acids. The CDR3 sequence: CASTTDLAKNIQYF. The DNA of the CDR3 is TGTGCCAGCACCACGGACCTAGCCAAAAACATTCAGTACTTC.

Only a few counts were recorded for this clonotype. V usage is TRBV28 and J usage is TRBJ1-2; a weak D match, TRBD1 (5 bases). The germline CDR1 and CDR2 sequences are MDHEN and SYDVKM. Between the trimmed V and J ends, which lost 7 bases and 4 bases, there was a span of 13 bases. This CDR3 contains 13 residues. CDR3 sequence reads: CASTNQRGYGYTF. The CDR3 DNA reads as TGTGCCAGCACAAACCAGAGGGGCTATGGCTACACCTTC.

In its sample, this clonotype was seen a few times. This sequence joins TRBV7-2 and TRBJ1-1; D not resolved. The CDR3 contains 11 residues. With 5 bases removed from V and 8 bases from J, the gap between germline ends came to 9 bases. From germline, CDR1 is SGHTA and CDR2 FQGNSA. DNA of the CDR3: TGTGCCAGCAGCCCAACGTTAGAAGCTTTCTTT. This gives the protein CASSPTLEAFF.

In this sample, this clonotype turned up a few times. V is TRBV4-1 and J is TRBJ2-7; D is possibly TRBD1 (5 bases). V lost 1 base to trimming and J lost 0 bases, with 10 bases between them. From germline, CDR1 is MGHRA and CDR2 YSYEKL. The CDR3 loop spans 15 amino acids. CDR3 amino acids: CASSQGETDSYEQYF. The CDR3 bases are TGCGCCAGCAGCCAAGGAGAGACAGACTCCTACGAGCAGTACTTC.

This clonotype was detected ten times or more. This sequence joins TRBV7-2 and TRBJ1-1; tentative D call: TRBD1 (6 bases). Trimming removed 4 bases at V and 1 base at J, with 10 bases between. Germline V gives CDR1 SGHTA, CDR2 FQGNSA. The CDR3 has 14 amino acids. CDR3 in amino acids: CASSSGHQNTEAFF. CDR3 in DNA: TGTGCCAGCAGCTCGGGACATCAGAACACTGAAGCTTTCTTT.

This clonotype was found a few times. This chain links TRBV12-3 or TRBV12-4 with TRBJ2-1, with D perhaps TRBD2 (5 bases). Trimming cost V 7 bases and J 6 bases, with 16 bases left between them. This CDR3 contains 14 residues. The CDR3 bases are TGTGCCAGCACCCCACGCGGAGGAGTCAATGAGCAGTTCTTC. Translated, it gives CASTPRGGVNEQFF.

The chain carries TRBV5-1 and TRBJ1-3; a possible D gene is TRBD1 (5 bases). V was pared by 3 bases and J by 0 bases, with 7 bases between. This CDR3 has 14 residues. In germline, CDR1 is SGHRS, CDR2 YFSETQ. The CDR3, as DNA: TGCGCCAGCAGCTATGACAGCTCTGGAAACACCATATATTTT. The encoded protein is CASSYDSSGNTIYF.